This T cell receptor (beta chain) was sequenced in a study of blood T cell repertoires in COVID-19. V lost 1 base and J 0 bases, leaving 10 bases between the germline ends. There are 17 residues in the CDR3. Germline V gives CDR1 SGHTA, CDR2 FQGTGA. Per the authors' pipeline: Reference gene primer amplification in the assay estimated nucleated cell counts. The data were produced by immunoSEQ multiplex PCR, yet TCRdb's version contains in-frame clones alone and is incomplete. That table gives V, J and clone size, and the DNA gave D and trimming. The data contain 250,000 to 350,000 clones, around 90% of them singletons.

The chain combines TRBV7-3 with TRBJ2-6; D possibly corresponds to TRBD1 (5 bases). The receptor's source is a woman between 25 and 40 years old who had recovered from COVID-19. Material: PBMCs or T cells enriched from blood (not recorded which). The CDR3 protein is CASSLRADSSGANVLTF. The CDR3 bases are TGTGCCAGCAGCTTAAGGGCCGACAGCTCTGGGGCCAACGTCCTGACTTTC.